Below, one T cell receptor (beta chain) is given with its context. This record belongs to a study of OX40 agonist ivuxolimab in advanced cancers. Across the study: Patients received the agonistic anti-OX40 (CD134) antibody ivuxolimab. From about 23 to 85 years was the age range, with a mean of around 60 years, and 65% to 90% were male. Among those treated, three patients had partial responses, one with hepatocellular carcinoma and two with cutaneous melanoma.

Clones were sequenced by immunoSEQ multiplex PCR, and TCRdb holds only the in-frame ones, with some missing. Among roughly 34,000 clones listed, roughly nine tenths were seen once. The CDR3 covers 14 residues. Between the trimmed V and J ends, which lost 7 bases and 4 bases, there was a span of 12 bases. The V gene's germline CDR1 is SGHKS and CDR2 YYEKEE (reference sequence). Sample: CD4+ or CD8+ T cells sorted from blood, taken in a trial of the OX40 agonist ivuxolimab. This chain joins TRBV5-5 and TRBJ2-6; maybe TRBD1 (5 bases). The TCR sequence derives from an adult with an advanced solid tumor such as melanoma, head and neck, liver or kidney cancer. Here the CDR3 DNA reads TGTGCCAGCTTGGACATCGGCGGGGCCAACGTCCTGACTTTC. Encoded protein: CASLDIGGANVLTF.